This TCR beta chain was sequenced in a study of T cells in Graves' hyperthyroidism and ophthalmopathy. TCR beta CDR3 regions were amplified from RNA transcripts. With the HTBI primer set, the TCR CDR3 went through a first round of RT-PCR. Via MiXCR, TCRdb re-called the multiplex PCR reads, giving one row per CDR3 protein. The sample lists around 440,000 distinct CDR3 sequences, 15% to 18% occurring once. The diagnostic basis comprised clinical symptoms, serum thyroxine and TRAb, thyroid ultrasound and orbital computed tomography. This clonotype has ten or more counts. The receptor was derived from a woman aged 18-35 years with Graves' hyperthyroidism. Sequencing was carried out using blood.

CDR3 protein: CASIFKSPSIGYTF. CDR3 in DNA: TGTGCCAGCATTTTTAAAAGCCCTTCGATCGGCTACACCTTC. The chain has TRBV2 and TRBJ1-2; D unresolved. Germline CDR1 and CDR2: SNHLY and FYNNEI. The ends were cut back, 7 bases at V and 8 bases at J, with 20 bases in the middle. This CDR3 comprises 14 residues.